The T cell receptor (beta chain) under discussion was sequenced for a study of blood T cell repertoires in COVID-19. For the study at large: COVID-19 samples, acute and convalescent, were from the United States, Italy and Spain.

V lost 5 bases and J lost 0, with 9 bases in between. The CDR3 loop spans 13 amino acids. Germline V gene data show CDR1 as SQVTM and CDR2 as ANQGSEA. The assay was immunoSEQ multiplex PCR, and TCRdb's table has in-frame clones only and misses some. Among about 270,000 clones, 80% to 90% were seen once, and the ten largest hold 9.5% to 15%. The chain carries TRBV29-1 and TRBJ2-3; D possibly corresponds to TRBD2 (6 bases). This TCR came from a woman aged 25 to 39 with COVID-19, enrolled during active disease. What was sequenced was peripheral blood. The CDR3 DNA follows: TGCAGCGTTTGGAGGGAGAGCACAGATACGCAGTATTTT. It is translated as CSVWRESTDTQYF.